The source of this TCR beta chain is a study of OX40 agonist ivuxolimab in advanced cancers. At the level of the study: Patients received ivuxolimab, an intravenous treatment, every 2 weeks at 0.01 to 10 mg/kg.

TCRdb's copy holds only in-frame clones and misses some; the assay was immunoSEQ multiplex PCR. Of around 13,000 clones listed, approximately 84% are singletons. V lost 0 bases, J lost 4 bases, and 17 bases lay in between. The CDR3 has 17 amino acids. CDR1 and CDR2 from the germline V gene are SGHNT and YENEEA. The starting material was CD4+ or CD8+ T cells sorted from blood, obtained in a trial of the OX40 agonist ivuxolimab. The sequence was obtained from an adult with an advanced solid tumor such as melanoma, head and neck, liver or kidney cancer. The V gene is TRBV11-3, the J gene TRBJ2-3, with D perhaps assigned TRBD1 or TRBD2 (7 bases each). The CDR3 DNA is TGTGCCAGCAGCTTAGAACGTGGCAGGGGGAGGGCAGATACGCAGTATTTT. Translated, it gives CASSLERGRGRADTQYF. Together with reference TRBV11-3 and TRBJ2-3, the CDR3 gives the full variable domain: EAGVVQSPRYKIIEKKQPVAFWCNPISGHNTLYWYLQNLGQGPELLIRYENEEAVDDSQLPKDRFSAERLKGVDSTLKIQPAELGDSAVYLCASSLERGRGRADTQYFGPGTRLTVL.